This T cell receptor beta chain was identified during a study of blood T cell repertoires in COVID-19. This CDR3 contains 13 residues. The junction had 5 bases not matched to a gene; V was cut back by 6 bases and J by 3 bases. The germline V gene has CDR1 SQVTM and CDR2 ANQGSEA. Sequenced by immunoSEQ multiplex PCR; TCRdb stores in-frame clones only, minus some. The data show around 130,000 clones, 80% to 90% seen once. The sequencing sample was made of peripheral blood. This TCR was recovered from a man aged 70-80 years with active or convalescent COVID-19. The J gene is TRBJ1-1, the V gene TRBV29-1, with 9 bases aligning to TRBD1. CDR3 protein: CSVTGGRHTEAFF. DNA of the CDR3: TGCAGCGTGACAGGGGGAAGGCACACTGAAGCTTTCTTT.